The 5 T cell receptor beta chains given below trace back to one sample, sequenced in a study of PD-1 blockade in mismatch repair-deficient tumors. Generated by immunoSEQ multiplex PCR, the TCRdb table keeps only in-frame clones and is missing some. In the table there are about 100,000 clones, 82% of which are singletons. The sequencing here drew on peripheral blood, taken 30 to 36 weeks after starting pembrolizumab. The receptor source for this set is an adult with mismatch repair-deficient cancer.

V gene TRBV7-3 combines with J gene TRBJ1-2; 10 nucleotides agree with TRBD1. The CDR3 has 14 amino acids. Germline V gene lookup returns CDR1 SGHTA and CDR2 FQGTGA. J gave up 8 bases and V 5 bases, and 8 bases lay outside the gene matches. In DNA form, the CDR3 reads TGTGCCAGCAGCGCGGGACAGGGGTCTACCGGCTACACCTTC. This translates into CASSAGQGSTGYTF.

The rearrangement uses TRBV13 and TRBJ2-7, with D unclear. This CDR3 is 14 amino acids long. Per the germline V gene, CDR1 is PRHDT and CDR2 is FYEKMQ (reference sequence). V lost 0 bases, J lost 2 bases, and 8 bases lay in between. CDR3 DNA sequence: TGTGCCAGCAGCTTAGGACGCCACACCTACGAGCAGTACTTC. As protein: CASSLGRHTYEQYF. The full variable domain, its missing parts supplied by reference TRBV13 and TRBJ2-7, is AAGVIQSPRHLIKEKRETATLKCYPIPRHDTVYWYQQGPGQDPQFLISFYEKMQSDKGSIPDRFSAQQFSDYHSELNMSSLELGDSALYFCASSLGRHTYEQYFGPGTRLTVT.

This chain connects TRBV28 to TRBJ2-1; 7 bases match TRBD2. The J segment lost 6 bases and the V segment lost 8 bases, leaving 10 bases of the junction unmatched. The CDR3 is 14 amino acids. The V gene's germline CDR1 is MDHEN and CDR2 SYDVKM. The CDR3 is CASVWSGGRNEQFF. CDR3 coding DNA: TGTGCCAGCGTCTGGTCGGGGGGACGCAATGAGCAGTTCTTC.

The chain has TRBV5-8 and TRBJ2-7, with D possibly matching TRBD2 (6 bases). Germline V CDR1 and CDR2: SGHTS, YDEGEE. Deletions cut 7 bases from V and 4 bases from J, with 18 bases between. The CDR3 is 14 amino acids. The CDR3 sequence is CASEIGPGGYEQYF. In nucleotides, the CDR3 is TGTGCCAGCGAGATAGGGCCTGGAGGGTACGAGCAGTACTTC.

The chain uses TRBV5-6 and TRBJ2-1; TRBD2 matches 8 bases. The CDR3 is made up of 15 amino acids. In germline, CDR1 is SGHDT, CDR2 YYEEEE. Unmatched junction bases numbered 6, after V lost 4 bases and J lost 3 bases. The CDR3 DNA sequence: TGTGCCAGCAGCGCCCTAGCGGGCCTCTACAATGAGCAGTTCTTC. It codes for CASSALAGLYNEQFF.